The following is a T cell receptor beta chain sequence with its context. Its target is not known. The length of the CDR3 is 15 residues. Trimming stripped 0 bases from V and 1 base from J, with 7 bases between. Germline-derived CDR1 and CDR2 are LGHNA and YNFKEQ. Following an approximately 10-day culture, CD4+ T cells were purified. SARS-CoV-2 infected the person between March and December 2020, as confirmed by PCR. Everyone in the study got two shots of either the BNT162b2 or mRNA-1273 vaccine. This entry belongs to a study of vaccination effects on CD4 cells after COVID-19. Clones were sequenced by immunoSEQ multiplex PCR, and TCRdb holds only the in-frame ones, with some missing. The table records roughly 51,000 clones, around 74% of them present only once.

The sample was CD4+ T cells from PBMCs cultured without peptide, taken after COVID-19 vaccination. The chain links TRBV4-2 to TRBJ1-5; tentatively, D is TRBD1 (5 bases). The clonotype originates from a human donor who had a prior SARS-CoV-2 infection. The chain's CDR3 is CASSQDWGSNQPQHF. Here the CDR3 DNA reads TGTGCCAGCAGCCAAGATTGGGGCAGCAATCAGCCCCAGCATTTT.